This T cell receptor beta chain originates from a study of cytomegalovirus exposure and HLA in healthy donors. The CDR3 sequence is 16 residues long. Per germline, CDR1 SGHVS and CDR2 FNYEAQ. After removal of 1 base from V and 2 bases from J, the junction contained 7 bases not matched to a gene. The primer mix had 60 Vbeta and 13 Jbeta primers. TCRdb keeps only in-frame clones here, not all; method: immunoSEQ multiplex PCR. The sample shows 150,000 to 200,000 clones, roughly three quarters of them seen only once. J is TRBJ1-2 and V is TRBV7-6; TRBD1 agrees at 7 bases. The sample consisted of PBMCs. This clonotype was sampled from a woman aged 45 to 65 in good health and CMV-seronegative. In nucleotides, the CDR3 is TGTGCCAGCAGCTTAGTAGTAGGGGGCCGGAACTATGGCTACACCTTC. Residues: CASSLVVGGRNYGYTF.